This TCR beta chain derives from a study of blood T cell repertoires in COVID-19. Study details: Collection of acute and convalescent COVID-19 samples took place in the United States, Italy and Spain. T cells, B-cell-depleted T cells, or PBMCs provided the cDNA or gDNA that served as material.

This clone was counted at least ten times. Germline is not matched at one junction end, which may reflect a read error. Clones were sequenced by immunoSEQ multiplex PCR, and TCRdb holds only the in-frame ones, with some missing. Among 150,000 to 200,000 clones, 80% to 85% were seen once, and the ten largest hold around 8%. Seattle's cohort entered during active infection and was followed longitudinally. Germline V gives CDR1 PRHDT, CDR2 FYEKMQ (reference sequence). The CDR3 has 13 amino acids. The J gene is TRBJ1-2, the V gene TRBV13; D unresolved. The TCR originated in a woman in her sixties or seventies with COVID-19, enrolled during active disease. Sequenced sample: peripheral blood. The CDR3 is CASSLGMSYGYTF. The CDR3 DNA reads as TGTGCCAGCAGTTTAGGGATGAGCTATGGCTACACCTTC.